Included here is one TCR beta chain sequence, with context. No antigen is known for it. The data are from a study of T cells in tuberculosis. Whole-study findings and limits: Smaller alpha distances in active tuberculosis partly reflected shorter CDR3-alpha lengths.

Generated by immunoSEQ multiplex PCR, the TCRdb table keeps only in-frame clones and is missing some. The repertoire includes some 23,000 clones, around nine tenths of them detected once, and about 17% sits in the top ten. V shed 5 bases and J 5 bases; nucleotides not matched to a gene: 8. There are 16 residues in the CDR3. Germline V gene lookup returns CDR1 SGHTA and CDR2 FQGNSA. The chain employs TRBV7-2 and TRBJ2-1, with 11 bases that match TRBD1. This receptor was taken from a donor between 10 and 29 years old with latent tuberculosis or without tuberculosis infection. Some clones in this sample may be carry-over from other donors' samples. Material for sequencing was PBMCs. CDR3 amino acids: CASSLRDRGRHNEQFF. CDR3 bases: TGTGCCAGCAGCCTCCGGGACAGGGGGAGGCACAATGAGCAGTTCTTC.